The entry below describes one T cell receptor beta chain. Antigen specificity is unknown. This entry comes from a study of a mutant IDH1 vaccine in newly diagnosed glioma. Measured with immunoSEQ multiplex PCR; TCRdb has only the in-frame clones, and not every one. The sample has 30,000 to 35,000 clones; roughly 89% are singletons. The time point is: week 47, end of study. All doses held 300 ug of mutant IDH1 20-mer peptide, with topical imiquimod. The TCR sequence derives from a man in his forties with glioma. Sequencing was performed on PBMCs, taken from a glioma patient whose treatment included an IDH1 peptide vaccine.

The CDR3 region is CSAGGSQTYGYTF. The CDR3 DNA sequence: TGCAGCGCCGGGGGCAGCCAAACCTATGGCTACACCTTC. The gene calls are TRBV29-1 and TRBJ1-2; TRBD1 is a possible D gene (6 bases). This CDR3 is 13 amino acids long. Per the germline V gene, CDR1 is SQVTM and CDR2 is ANQGSEA. The V end lost 7 bases, the J end lost 4 bases, and 16 bases lay between the germline ends.